A selection of T cell receptor beta chains follows, all from one sample in a study of OX40 agonist ivuxolimab in advanced cancers. Libraries were prepared by immunoSEQ multiplex PCR; TCRdb keeps only in-frame clonotypes and omits some of them. The sample lists around 46,000 clones; 80% to 90% were seen once. The sequencing here drew on CD4+ or CD8+ T cells sorted from blood, taken in a trial of the OX40 agonist ivuxolimab. The receptors here all came from an adult with an advanced solid tumor such as melanoma, head and neck, liver or kidney cancer. Both conserved end residues are part of each CDR3. Each record gives: CDR3 protein, V gene, J gene.

CASSVEFEQYPYGYTF	TRBV9	TRBJ1-2
CASSQAPWTVSAGELFF	TRBV11-2	TRBJ2-2
CASSHRDSSEQYF	TRBV27	TRBJ2-7
CASSLVGTLTLGANVLTF	TRBV5-1	TRBJ2-6
CASSSKEGGFTDTQYF	TRBV4-2	TRBJ2-3
CASSLYGGVQETQYF	TRBV27	TRBJ2-5
CASSQYGLDNEQFF	TRBV5-5	TRBJ2-1
CASSEAQGENQPQHF	TRBV2	TRBJ1-5
CASTLSGTGGIFNGYTF	TRBV7-8	TRBJ1-2
CASSPGNYGYTF	TRBV19	TRBJ1-2
CASTSGGPTEAFF	TRBV27	TRBJ1-1
CASSWGGVEQFF	TRBV19	TRBJ2-1
CASSARDRGSTDTQYF	TRBV27	TRBJ2-3
CASSLSDSNEQFF	TRBV27	TRBJ2-1
CASSPGGQADTQYF	TRBV4-1	TRBJ2-3
CASSQGTNTEAFF	TRBV4-2	TRBJ1-1
CASRRGQGGSEAFF	TRBV6-6	TRBJ1-1
CASSLAIWRGESEQFF	TRBV5-1	TRBJ2-1
CAYLPRGGLISPLHF	TRBV30	TRBJ1-6
CASSVVSGDTQYF	TRBV9	TRBJ2-3
CASSEAPEGTHGYTF	TRBV6-1	TRBJ1-2
CAGRTSGSPNNEQFF	TRBV19	TRBJ2-1
CASSPGNPGLAGDETQYF	TRBV5-6	TRBJ2-5
CASSQAHRVTSTDTQYF	TRBV4-3	TRBJ2-3
CASTSSYEQYF	TRBV6-5	TRBJ2-7
CASRMSQRNTEAFF	TRBV5-6	TRBJ1-1
CASSIINNREKLFF	TRBV19	TRBJ1-4
CASSGHGTVADTQYF	TRBV9	TRBJ2-3
CASRPGTIDEQYF	TRBV6-5	TRBJ2-7
CASSYRQGGNQPQHF	TRBV6-5	TRBJ1-5
CASSVRLAGAQNEQFF	TRBV9	TRBJ2-1
CAWSVPVGTVNEQFF	TRBV30	TRBJ2-1
CASSSFMKTQYF	TRBV6-5	TRBJ2-5
CASSQEPGDTDTQYF	TRBV4-1	TRBJ2-3
CASGLVVAGTFFSSGNTIYF	TRBV12-5	TRBJ1-3
CASRGGETYEQYF	TRBV11-2	TRBJ2-7
CASSPYLGRGTRQETQYF	TRBV4-1	TRBJ2-5